This entry describes one T cell receptor beta chain. The target antigen is unknown. TCR beta CDR3 sequences were amplified from RNA transcripts. Primed by the HTBI set, a first-round RT-PCR was run on the TCR CDR3. MiXCR, run by TCRdb on the multiplex PCR reads, gives a single entry per CDR3 protein. The sample has roughly 840,000 distinct CDR3 sequences, roughly 37% seen once. These data belong to a study of T cells in Graves' hyperthyroidism and ophthalmopathy. The wider study: Peripheral blood was obtained at initial diagnosis, preceding any treatment.

Patients between 18 and 65 years old had hyperthyroidism, newly diagnosed and lasting under 2 months. The PBMCs had their origin in roughly 9.4 ml of fresh peripheral blood. The V end was cut by 4 bases, the J end by 3 bases, with 7 bases between. The CDR3 is 12 residues long. Germline lookup yields CDR1 SNHLY and CDR2 FYNNEI. Notes on the study in general: Peripheral blood also featured most of the thyroid clonotypes expanded above 0.001.

The origin of this receptor is a man between 18 and 35 years old with Graves' hyperthyroidism. This chain connects TRBV2 to TRBJ2-7; no clear D. The sample consisted of blood. Here the CDR3 reads CASSGKIYEQYF. In nucleotides, the CDR3 is TGTGCCAGCAGTGGTAAAATCTACGAGCAGTACTTC.